The source of this T cell receptor (beta chain) is a study of monozygotic twins with cystic fibrosis. In germline, CDR1 is KGHSH, CDR2 LQKENI. The CDR3 spans 12 residues. Trimming removed 6 bases from V and 0 bases from J, with 6 bases in between. Only in-frame clones appear in the TCRdb table, and some are missing; sequencing was by immunoSEQ multiplex PCR. The table records 25,000 to 30,000 clones, less than 95% of them present only once. The material sequenced was blood. The chain combines TRBV18 with TRBJ2-7, with unresolved D. This clonotype was sampled from a girl aged 2-15 years with cystic fibrosis. CDR3 sequence: CASSPSSYEQYF. The CDR3 DNA reads TGTGCCAGCTCCCCGAGCTCCTACGAGCAGTACTTC. The full variable domain, its missing parts supplied by reference TRBV18 and TRBJ2-7, is NAGVMQNPRHLVRRRGQEARLRCSPMKGHSHVYWYRQLPEEGLKFMVYLQKENIIDESGMPKERFSAEFPKEGPSILRIQQVVRGDSAAYFCASSPSSYEQYFGPGTRLTVT.